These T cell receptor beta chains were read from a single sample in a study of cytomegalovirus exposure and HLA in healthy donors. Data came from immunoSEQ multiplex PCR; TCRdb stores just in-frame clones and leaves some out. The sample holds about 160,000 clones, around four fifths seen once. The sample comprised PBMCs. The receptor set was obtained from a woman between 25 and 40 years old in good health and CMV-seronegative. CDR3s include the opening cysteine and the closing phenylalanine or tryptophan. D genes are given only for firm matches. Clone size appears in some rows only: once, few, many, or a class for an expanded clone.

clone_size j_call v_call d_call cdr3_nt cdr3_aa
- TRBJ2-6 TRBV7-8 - TGTGCCAGCAGCCCTTACCTTCCTAGCCTTTTCTCTGGGGCCAACGTCCTGACTTTC CASSPYLPSLFSGANVLTF
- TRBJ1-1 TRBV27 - TGTGCCAGCAGATTGAGCGGGGGGAACACTGAAGCTTTCTTT CASRLSGGNTEAFF
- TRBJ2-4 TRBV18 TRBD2 TGTGCCAGCTCATCATGGCCTAGCGGAGTCGTTGGGGAAAACATTCAGTACTTC CASSSWPSGVVGENIQYF
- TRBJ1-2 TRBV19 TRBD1 TGTGCCAGTAGTACAGGACAGGGGGGTGGCTACACCTTC CASSTGQGGGYTF
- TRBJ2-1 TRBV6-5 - TGTGCCAGCAGTTACTTGGGTCCGGGTGAGCAGTTCTTC CASSYLGPGEQFF
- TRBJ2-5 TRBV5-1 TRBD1 TGCGCCAGCAGCGTAGGGACAGGGGGCAAGGAGCAGTACTTC CASSVGTGGKEQYF
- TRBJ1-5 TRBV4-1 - TGCGCCAGCAGCCAAGAAGGGGTGCACCTCGATAGCAATCAGCCCCAGCATTTT CASSQEGVHLDSNQPQHF
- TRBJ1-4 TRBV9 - TGTGCCAGCAGCGTAGGAGGTGCAACTAACGAAAAACTGTTTTTT CASSVGGATNEKLFF
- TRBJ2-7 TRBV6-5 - TGTGCCAGCAGTTACGGGGGGAGCTACGAGCAGTACTTC CASSYGGSYEQYF
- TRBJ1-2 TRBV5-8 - TGTGCCAGCAGCTTTCGACAGGCCCCCCCTTATGGCTACACCTTC CASSFRQAPPYGYTF
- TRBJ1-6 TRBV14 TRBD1 TGTGCCAGCAGCATCGAGGACAGGGAAAATTCACCCCTCCACTTT CASSIEDRENSPLHF
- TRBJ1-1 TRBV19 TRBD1 TGTGCCAGTAGTAATCTCTGGACAGGGAGGCAAAACACTGAAGCTTTCTTT CASSNLWTGRQNTEAFF
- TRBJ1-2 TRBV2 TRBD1 TGTGCCAGCAGGGAGACAGGGCCAGGGGGCTACACCTTC CASRETGPGGYTF
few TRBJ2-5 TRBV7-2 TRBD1 TGTGCCAGCAGCTTATGGCCGGGACAGGGGTTAGAGACCCAGTACTTC CASSLWPGQGLETQYF
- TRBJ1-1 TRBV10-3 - TGTGCCATCAGTGAACCCCGGGGGTTCTCCCGTAGGTTCTTT CAISEPRGFSRRFF
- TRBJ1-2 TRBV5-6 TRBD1 TGTGCCAGCAGGGCGACAGGGGGCGGCCCCTATGGCTACACCTTC CASRATGGGPYGYTF
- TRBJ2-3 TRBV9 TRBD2 TGTGCCAGCAGCGTAGCCTTCCGAGGATTCCGGGGGGGTGGCACAGATACGCAGTATTTT CASSVAFRGFRGGGTDTQYF
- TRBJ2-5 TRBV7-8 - TGTGCCAGCAGCTTAGTAGGCGGGTGGAACCAAGAGACCCAGTACTTC CASSLVGGWNQETQYF
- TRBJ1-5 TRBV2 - TGTGCCAGCAGTGATGTACTTACGAATCAGCCCCAGCATTTT CASSDVLTNQPQHF
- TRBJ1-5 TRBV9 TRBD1 TGTGCCAGCAGCGGAACAGGGGTGGATCAGCCCCAGCATTTT CASSGTGVDQPQHF
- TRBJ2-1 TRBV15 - TGTGCCACCAGCAGATACCGCGGGACGCAGGCTGGGTACAATGAGCAGTTCTTC CATSRYRGTQAGYNEQFF
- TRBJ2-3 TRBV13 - TGTGCCAGCAGCTTAAAACAGGGAGGCACAGATACGCAGTATTTT CASSLKQGGTDTQYF
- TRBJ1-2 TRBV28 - TGTGCCAGCAGTTTAAGGACAGTTATTGGCTACACCTTC CASSLRTVIGYTF
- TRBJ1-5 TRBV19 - TGTGCCAGTAGTATACAGAGGGATCAGCCCCAGCATTTT CASSIQRDQPQHF
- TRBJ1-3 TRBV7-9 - TGTGCCAGCAGCTGGACATCGGGGGGCAACTCTGGAAACACCATATATTTT CASSWTSGGNSGNTIYF
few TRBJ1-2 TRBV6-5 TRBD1 TGTGCCAGCGCCGAAGGGGGCGGCTACACCTTC CASAEGGGYTF
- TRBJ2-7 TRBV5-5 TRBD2 TGTGCCAGCAGCTCCAGCGGGGAGGGACGGCTGAAGTCGCAGTACTTC CASSSSGEGRLKSQYF
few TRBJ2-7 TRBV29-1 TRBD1 TGCAGCGTAGGGGGGACAGGACGCTACGAGCAGTACTTC CSVGGTGRYEQYF
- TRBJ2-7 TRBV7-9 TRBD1 TGTGCCAGCAGCTCTTGGACAGGCCCCCAGTACTTC CASSSWTGPQYF
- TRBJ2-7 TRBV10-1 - TGCGCCAGCACCTCATGGATGGGACACCTGCTCTACGAGCAGTACTTC CASTSWMGHLLYEQYF
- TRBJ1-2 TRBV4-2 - TGTGCCAGCAGCCCAGTCCGGGGTTCCGCCTATGGCTACACCTTC CASSPVRGSAYGYTF
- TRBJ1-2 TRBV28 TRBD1 TGTGCCAGCAGTTTACCAAGACAGGGGGCACACTATGGCTACACCTTC CASSLPRQGAHYGYTF
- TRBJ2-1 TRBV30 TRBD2 TGTGCCTGGAGTGTAGGACTAGCGGGGATTAATGAGCAGTTCTTC CAWSVGLAGINEQFF
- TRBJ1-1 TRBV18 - TGTGCCAGCTCACAGGGGGTCTTGAACACTGAAGCTTTCTTT CASSQGVLNTEAFF
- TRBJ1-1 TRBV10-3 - TGTGCCATCAGTGAGTCGGTACCCAGTGAAGCTTTCTTT CAISESVPSEAFF
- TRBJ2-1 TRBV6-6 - TGTGCCAGCAGTTCCTTCCCGCAGGGGTCGGGCAATGAGCAGTTCTTC CASSSFPQGSGNEQFF
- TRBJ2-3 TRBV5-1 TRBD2 TGCGCCAGCAGCTTGTGGGGTACTAGCGGGGGGGCAGATACGCAGTATTTT CASSLWGTSGGADTQYF
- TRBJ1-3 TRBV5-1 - TGCGCCAGCAGCTCCTACCCGGGAAACACCATATATTTT CASSSYPGNTIYF
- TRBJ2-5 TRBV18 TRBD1 TGTGCCAGCTCGCCTGGACAGGGGAAAGAGACCCAGTACTTC CASSPGQGKETQYF
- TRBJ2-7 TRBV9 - TGTGCCAGCAGCGTAGCGACAGGTCCCTACGAGCAGTACTTC CASSVATGPYEQYF
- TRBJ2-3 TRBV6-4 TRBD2 TGTGCCAGCAGTGACAAGCGGGGGGGCCGTACGCAGTATTTT CASSDKRGGRTQYF
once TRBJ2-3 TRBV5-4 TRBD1 TGTGCCAGCACCTCCGGCCGGGACAGGGGTACAGATACGCAGTATTTT CASTSGRDRGTDTQYF
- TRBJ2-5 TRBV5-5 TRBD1 TGTGCCAGCAGCGGGGGACAGTCGGTGATTACGGAGACCCAGTACTTC CASSGGQSVITETQYF
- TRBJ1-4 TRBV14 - TGTGCCAGCAGCCAAGGATCGACACGTATCGGGGATGAAAAACTGTTTTTT CASSQGSTRIGDEKLFF
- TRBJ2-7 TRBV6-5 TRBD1 TGTGCCAGCACCGGGACAGGGTTCGGGCAGTACTTC CASTGTGFGQYF
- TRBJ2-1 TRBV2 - TGTGCCAGCAGCAGTAACAATGAGCAGTTCTTC CASSSNNEQFF
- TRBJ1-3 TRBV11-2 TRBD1 TGTGCCAGCAGCTTAACGAGAGGACAGGCGCTCTCTGGAAACACCATATATTTT CASSLTRGQALSGNTIYF
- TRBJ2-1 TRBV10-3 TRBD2 TGTGCCATCGAACCGGGACTAGCGGGGTCCAGCTCCTACAATGAGCAGTTCTTC CAIEPGLAGSSSYNEQFF
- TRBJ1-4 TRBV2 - TGTGCCAGCAGGAATACAGCTACTTTTAATGAAAAACTGTTTTTT CASRNTATFNEKLFF
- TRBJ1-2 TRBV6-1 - TGTGCCAGCAGCACAGGGTTTGGAGACTATGGCTACACCTTC CASSTGFGDYGYTF
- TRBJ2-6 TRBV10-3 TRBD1 TGTGCCATCAGTGATGTAGACAGGGGGTCTGGGGCCAACGTCCTGACTTTC CAISDVDRGSGANVLTF
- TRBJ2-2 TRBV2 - TGTGCCAGCTCCCCGGACATGTACACCGGGGAGCTGTTTTTT CASSPDMYTGELFF
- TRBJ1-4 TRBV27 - TGTGCCAGCAGTTCAATCATCGCGTCCCGAGAAAAACTGTTTTTT CASSSIIASREKLFF
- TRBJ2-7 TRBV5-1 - TGCGCCAGCAGCCCCCAGGGTCTTGCCTACGAGCAGTACTTC CASSPQGLAYEQYF
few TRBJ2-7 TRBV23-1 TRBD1 TGCGCCAGCAGTCAAATCTTATGGGCGACAGGGGAATGCGAGCAGTACTTC CASSQILWATGECEQYF
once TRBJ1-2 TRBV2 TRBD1 TGTGCCAGCCTAATGACTACCTGGACAGGGGGCTCGGACTATGGCTACACCTTC CASLMTTWTGGSDYGYTF
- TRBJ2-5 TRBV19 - TGTGCCAGTAGTTCGACATTATCAGAGACCCAGTACTTC CASSSTLSETQYF
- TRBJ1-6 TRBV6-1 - TGTGCCAGCAGTGAAGCATCCCGGACAGATAATTCACCCCTCCACTTT CASSEASRTDNSPLHF